The 17 T cell receptor beta chains below come from one sample, sequenced in a study of vaccination and CD4 T cells after COVID-19. The Oncomine TCR Beta short-read assay sequenced DNA from cultured CD4+ T cells. Using its own MiXCR run on the PCR reads, TCRdb lists one record per CDR3 protein. In the table there are about 13,000 distinct CDR3 sequences, about 50% of which are singletons. Treatment noted: approximately 11-day PBMC culture with coronavirus spike peptide pools or control peptides (ViraFEST assay). These receptors have no identified antigens. Sample: CD4+ T cells from blood, cultured in vitro. These receptors all stem from a human donor who had recovered from COVID-19.

This chain uses TRBV7-9 with TRBJ2-1; D is perhaps TRBD2 (6 bases). Germline values: CDR1 SEHNR, CDR2 FQNEAQ (reference sequence). The CDR3 spans 12 residues. V gave up 5 bases and J gave up 6 bases, with 8 bases separating them. CDR3 region: CASSPGGNEQFF. The DNA of the CDR3 is TGTGCCAGCAGCCCCGGGGGCAATGAGCAGTTCTTC.

The chain employs TRBV5-4 and TRBJ2-1; the D gene is possibly TRBD2 (7 bases). Deletions cut 0 bases from V and 6 bases from J, with 16 bases between. CDR1 is SGHNT and CDR2 is YYREEE in the germline V gene (reference sequence). The CDR3 is 16 residues long. CDR3 loop: CASSLGGLADINEQFF. In DNA, the CDR3 is TGTGCCAGCAGCTTGGGGGGGCTAGCGGATATCAATGAGCAGTTCTTC.

The rearrangement uses TRBV28 and TRBJ2-3; D is undetermined. The germline V gene has CDR1 MDHEN and CDR2 SYDVKM. The CDR3 totals 10 residues. Trimming removed 5 bases from V and 7 bases from J, with 4 bases in between. The CDR3, as DNA: TGTGCCAGCAGTCGCTATACGCAGTATTTT. This gives the protein CASSRYTQYF.

This sequence joins TRBV4-1 and TRBJ1-1, with D perhaps matching TRBD1 (5 bases). Germline V gene lookup returns CDR1 MGHRA and CDR2 YSYEKL. Trimming cost V 4 bases and J 11 bases, with 23 bases left between them. This CDR3 spans 15 amino acids. This CDR3 reads CASSPQLIGGGEAFF. In DNA form, the CDR3 reads TGCGCCAGCAGCCCACAGCTTATCGGGGGGGGGGAGGCTTTCTTT.

The rearrangement uses TRBV19 and TRBJ1-5, with D possibly TRBD1 on 6 matching bases. Germline V gives CDR1 LNHDA, CDR2 SQIVND (reference sequence). The CDR3 loop spans 15 amino acids. Trimming removed 5 bases at V and 3 bases at J, with 14 bases between. CDR3 sequence: CASSLQGLYNQPQHF. The CDR3 DNA is TGTGCCAGTAGTTTACAGGGATTGTACAATCAGCCCCAGCATTTT.

This chain joins TRBV7-9 and TRBJ2-3; D gene uncertain. V gave up 1 base and J gave up 4 bases, with 6 bases separating them. The V gene's germline CDR1 is SEHNR and CDR2 FQNEAQ (reference sequence). CDR3 size: 13 residues. This CDR3 is CASSLVVADTQYF. DNA for the CDR3: TGTGCCAGCAGCTTAGTCGTCGCAGATACGCAGTATTTT.

This clonotype was counted a few times. The chain has TRBV10-3 and TRBJ1-1; possible D gene TRBD1, 5 bases. Germline V gene lookup returns CDR1 ENHRY and CDR2 SYGVKD. The CDR3 is made up of 18 amino acids. V was clipped by 0 bases and J by 1 base, with 18 bases between them. The CDR3, as DNA: TGTGCCATCAGTGAGTCGTCAGGGTGGTTTACCCCGAACACTGAAGCTTTCTTT. It encodes CAISESSGWFTPNTEAFF.

The chain carries TRBV25-1 and TRBJ2-1, with 7 bases fitting TRBD2. The CDR3 spans 15 residues. Germline V lookup: CDR1 MGHDK, CDR2 SYGVNS. Losses at the gene ends were 2 bases for V and 9 bases for J; bases not matched to a gene: 10. CDR3 sequence (DNA): TGTGCCAGCAGTGAAGGCGGGAGTAGGTTTGGTGAGCAGTTCTTC. Translated, it gives CASSEGGSRFGEQFF.

The chain employs TRBV20-1 and TRBJ1-5; 7 nucleotides line up with TRBD1. This CDR3 spans 13 amino acids. Trimming cost V 1 base and J 6 bases; bases outside gene matches: 3. Germline values: CDR1 DFQATT, CDR2 SNEGSKA (reference sequence). Here the CDR3 DNA reads TGCAGTGCTAGAGGACAGGGCGGTCAGCCCCAGCATTTT. Translated, it gives CSARGQGGQPQHF.

There are a few counts of this clonotype. J is TRBJ1-1 and V is TRBV6-1; 7 positions agree with TRBD1. This CDR3 spans 14 amino acids. After removal of 4 bases from V and 1 base from J, the junction contained 3 bases not matched to a gene. Germline V lookup: CDR1 MNHNS, CDR2 SASEGT. The CDR3 nucleotides are TGTGCCAGCAGTGTGACAGGGACGAACACTGAAGCTTTCTTT. The encoded protein is CASSVTGTNTEAFF.

This clonotype was detected only a few times. This sequence joins TRBV20-1 and TRBJ2-2; TRBD1 matches at 9 bases. Germline values: CDR1 DFQATT, CDR2 SNEGSKA (reference sequence). CDR3 length equals 15 residues. The J segment lost 3 bases and the V segment lost 6 bases, leaving 8 bases of the junction unmatched. As DNA, the CDR3 is TGCAGTGCGCCCCGACAGGGGGTGTACACCGGGGAGCTGTTTTTT. Translating it yields CSAPRQGVYTGELFF.

This clonotype was recorded once. The chain joins TRBV10-3 to TRBJ2-1; 9 nucleotides align to TRBD2. CDR3 length equals 13 residues. From germline, CDR1 is ENHRY and CDR2 SYGVKD. Trimming removed 6 bases from V and 3 bases from J; junction bases left unmatched: 0. The CDR3 is CAIRREGYNEQFF. DNA for the CDR3: TGTGCCATCAGGCGGGAGGGCTACAATGAGCAGTTCTTC.

The chain joins TRBV6-1 to TRBJ1-5, with D perhaps TRBD1 (5 bases). The length of the CDR3 is 15 residues. Germline assignment: CDR1 MNHNS and CDR2 SASEGT. Trimming shortened V by 1 base and J by 3 bases, and 10 bases separated the two germline ends. The CDR3 coding sequence is TGTGCCAGCAGTGAAGAAGGGACCCCCAATCAGCCCCAGCATTTT. It translates to CASSEEGTPNQPQHF.

This clonotype was found a few times. V is TRBV20-1 and J is TRBJ1-5; 7 nucleotides align to TRBD1. Losses at the gene ends were 5 bases for V and 3 bases for J; bases not matched to a gene: 4. This CDR3 spans 13 amino acids. The germline gives CDR1 DFQATT, CDR2 SNEGSKA (reference sequence). CDR3 sequence: CSAAGTDNQPQHF. The CDR3 DNA is TGCAGTGCTGCCGGGACAGACAATCAGCCCCAGCATTTT.

The CDR3 loop reads CASSQADTIYF. For the CDR3, the DNA is TGTGCCAGCAGCCAGGCGGACACCATATATTTT. The chain employs TRBV14 and TRBJ1-3, with D unresolved. V was clipped by 3 bases and J by 8 bases, with 5 bases between them. Germline CDR1 reads SGHDN; CDR2 reads FVKESK. The CDR3 sequence is 11 residues long.

This clonotype was counted only a few times. V gene TRBV7-3 combines with J gene TRBJ2-2; TRBD2 aligns across 10 bases. Per germline, CDR1 SGHTA and CDR2 FQGTGA. V gave up 4 bases and J gave up 7 bases; unmatched junction bases: 6. This CDR3 is built from 15 residues. The CDR3: CASSSTSGTGGELFF. In DNA form, the CDR3 reads TGTGCCAGCAGCTCTACTAGCGGGACAGGCGGGGAGCTGTTTTTT. Complete variable domain (other parts from reference TRBV7-3 and TRBJ2-2): GAGVSQTPSNKVTEKGKYVELRCDPISGHTALYWYRQSLGQGPEFLIYFQGTGAADDSGLPNDRFFAVRPEGSVSTLKIQRTERGDSAVYLCASSSTSGTGGELFFGEGSRLTVL.

This clonotype was seen a few times. The chain couples TRBV5-1 to TRBJ1-2, with D uncertain. V lost 4 bases, J lost 0 bases, and 10 bases lay in between. Germline CDR1 SGHRS, CDR2 YFSETQ. The CDR3 runs 14 residues. In nucleotides, the CDR3 is TGCGCCAGCAGCCCTAAAACCGCTAACTATGGCTACACCTTC. Translated, it gives CASSPKTANYGYTF.